This TCR beta chain was found in a study of T-cell reconstitution after alpha-beta-depleted transplantation in children. Broader study findings: Newly produced T cells mostly accounted for T-cell counts and diversity one year post-transplant. Expanded graft clones numbering several hundred reportedly gave rise to alpha-beta T cells about two months after transplant. Surviving recipient cells, namely T cells and thymic progenitors, were the source of high day-60 TCRbeta diversity in some patients.

TCRbeta library construction was performed incorporating unique molecular identifiers. TCRdb reanalysed the PCR reads using MiXCR and keeps one entry per CDR3 protein. The table has about 500,000 distinct CDR3 sequences, 11% seen once; the top ten hold about 14%. Comments on this clonotype: Antigen specificity is unknown.

This TCR was sampled from a female patient aged 2-9 years who had a stem cell transplant for aplastic anemia, so the T cells may come from the graft donor. Source: PBMCs, mostly from graft donor cells, taken 180 days after TCRalphabeta/CD19-depleted stem cell transplant.

The CDR3 DNA reads TGCGCCAGCAGTAGCGGAGACTACAATGAGCAGTTCTTC. It codes for CASSSGDYNEQFF. V gene TRBV10-2 combines with J gene TRBJ2-1, with D perhaps TRBD2 (5 bases). The CDR3 has 13 amino acids. V was pared by 5 bases and J by 3 bases, with 8 bases between. Looked up from germline, CDR1 is WSHSY and CDR2 is SAAADI.